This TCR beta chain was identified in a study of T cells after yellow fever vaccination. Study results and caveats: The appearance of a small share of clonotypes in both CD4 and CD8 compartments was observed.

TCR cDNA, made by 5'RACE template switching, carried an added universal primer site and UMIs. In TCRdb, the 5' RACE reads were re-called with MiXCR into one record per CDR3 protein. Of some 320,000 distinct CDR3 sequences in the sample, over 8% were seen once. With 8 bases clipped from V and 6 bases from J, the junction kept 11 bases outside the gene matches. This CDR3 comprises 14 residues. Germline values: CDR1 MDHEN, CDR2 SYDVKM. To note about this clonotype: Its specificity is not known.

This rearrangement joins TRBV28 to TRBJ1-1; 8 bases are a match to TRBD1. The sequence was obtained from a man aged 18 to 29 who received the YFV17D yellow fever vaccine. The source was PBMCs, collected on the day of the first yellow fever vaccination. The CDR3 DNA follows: TGTGCCAGCCCTCCCCGGACAGGGCGAGCTGAAGCTTTCTTT. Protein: CASPPRTGRAEAFF.